This T cell receptor (beta chain) is from a study of blood T cell repertoires in COVID-19. At least ten counts were recorded for this clone. Clones were sequenced by immunoSEQ multiplex PCR, and TCRdb holds only the in-frame ones, with some missing. The table lists approximately 470,000 clones, approximately 85% of them singletons, with 3% to 4% in the top ten. The source is a human donor in a cohort sampled during active COVID-19. Sequenced material: peripheral blood.

CDR3 region: CAPRGLTDTQYF. The CDR3 nucleotides are TGTGCCCCCAGAGGTCTCACAGATACGCAGTATTTT. V gene TRBV6-5 combines with J gene TRBJ2-3; D is unresolved. The germline gives CDR1 MNHEY, CDR2 SVGAGI. With 11 bases removed from V and 2 bases from J, the gap between germline ends came to 11 bases. The CDR3 covers 12 residues.